This T cell receptor beta chain was retrieved from a study of CD8 T cells in Susac syndrome (dated by TCRdb to about 2019). Regarding the research as a whole: Repertoire sequencing was used to test whether CD8+ T cell activation and differentiation in Susac syndrome was antigen driven. General conclusions and limits of the study: The number of individuals in the TCR sequencing and HLA analysis was acknowledged as relatively small.

RNA was extracted using the RNeasy kit, and about 0.45 to 1 ug of the RNA was reverse transcribed with random hexamers. The immunoSEQ multiplex PCR assay, which covers 54 Vbeta and 13 Jbeta segments, was used to amplify TCR beta CDR3 regions. Bias from PCR amplification was corrected by using a synthetic template baseline for primer optimization and for computational correction. Per the source publication's procedure: Reads were assigned to V, D and J genes according to IMGT and analyzed in immunoSEQ Analyzer, with only productive sequences retained. Clonality was computed as one minus Shannon entropy normalized by log2 of the number of productive unique sequences. For each patient and control, public and private clones were evaluated within the 100 most prevalent clones. Clones were defined as Susac-specific when absent from the healthy and MS cohorts, from about 1,100 published viral clones and from other ImmuneACCESS disease sequences. TCRdb took the public reads, trimmed them with fastp at Q25, ran MiXCR for clone calling and kept in-frame beta chains. Here each entry gathers all rows of one CDR3 protein and keeps the most common genes and DNA. Clone size and V and J calls follow TCRdb, not the original study. This sample gives some 190,000 distinct CDR3 sequences in total; roughly 92% of them show up just once. The ten largest clonotypes hold around 0.096% of the sample.

Trimming removed 0 bases from V and 4 bases from J, leaving 11 bases between the germline ends. Looking up the germline V gene yields CDR1 SGHDT and CDR2 YYEEEE. There are 15 amino acids in the CDR3, from cysteine to phenylalanine inclusive. Only the CDR3 region is kept as DNA, spanning 45 bases read in frame from base 1. Note on this clonotype: What antigen it recognizes has not been identified. No qualities accompany the bases; no much larger clone lies one base away.

High-throughput TCR beta sequencing profiled peripheral blood CD8+ and CD4+ T cells from healthy donors, Susac syndrome patients and multiple sclerosis patients. Healthy donors were age- and sex-matched controls. CD8+ TEMRA cells were enriched by FACS, while bulk CD8+ and CD4+ T cells were purified by magnetic negative isolation. Blood was collected in EDTA tubes and processed within 24 hours, with PBMCs isolated through density gradient centrifugation. PBMCs intended for TCR sequencing were frozen in liquid nitrogen and were later thawed in a 37 degrees C water bath. The sorted or isolated CD4+, CD8+ and CD8+ TEMRA cells had a purity of 90% or higher.

The V gene is TRBV5-6 and the J gene is TRBJ1-5; a tentative D match to TRBD1 spans 6 bases. The material sequenced was CD4+ T cells from PBMCs. This receptor was taken from a human donor in good health. The CDR3 protein is CASSLARQDNQPQHF. The DNA sequence is as follows: TGTGCCAGCAGCTTGGCCAGACAGGATAATCAGCCCCAGCATTTT.